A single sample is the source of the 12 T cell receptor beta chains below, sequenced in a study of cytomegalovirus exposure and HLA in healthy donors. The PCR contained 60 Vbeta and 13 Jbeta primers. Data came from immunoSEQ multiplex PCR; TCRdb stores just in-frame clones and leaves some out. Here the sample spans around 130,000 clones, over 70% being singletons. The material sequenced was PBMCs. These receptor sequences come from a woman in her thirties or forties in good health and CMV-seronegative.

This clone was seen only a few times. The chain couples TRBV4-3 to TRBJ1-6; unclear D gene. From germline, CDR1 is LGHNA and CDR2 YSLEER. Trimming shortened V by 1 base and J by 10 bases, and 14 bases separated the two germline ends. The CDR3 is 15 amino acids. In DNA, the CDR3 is TGCGCCAGCAGCCAAGTGGACTCAGCAAGCTCACCCCTCCACTTT. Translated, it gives CASSQVDSASSPLHF.

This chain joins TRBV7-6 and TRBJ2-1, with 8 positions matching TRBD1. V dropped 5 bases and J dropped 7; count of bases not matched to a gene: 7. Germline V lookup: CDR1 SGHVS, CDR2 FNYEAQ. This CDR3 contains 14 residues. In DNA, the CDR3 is TGTGCCAGCAGCCCTAAGGACAGGGTGAATGAGCAGTTCTTC. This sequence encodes CASSPKDRVNEQFF.

The CDR3 is CASSPRSSGNTEAFF. In DNA form, the CDR3 reads TGTGCCAGCTCACCACGCTCAAGCGGGAACACTGAAGCTTTCTTT. The chain uses TRBV18 and TRBJ1-1, with D hard to call. The germline V gene encodes CDR1 KGHSH and CDR2 LQKENI. The length of the CDR3 is 15 residues. The V end was cut by 1 base, the J end by 1 base, with 10 bases between.

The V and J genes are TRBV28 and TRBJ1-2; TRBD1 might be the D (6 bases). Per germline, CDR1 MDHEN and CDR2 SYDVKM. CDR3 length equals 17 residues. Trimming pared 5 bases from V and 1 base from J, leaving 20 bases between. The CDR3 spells CASSTTGLGRRNYGYTF. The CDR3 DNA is TGTGCCAGCAGTACTACAGGGTTGGGCCGGCGTAACTATGGCTACACCTTC.

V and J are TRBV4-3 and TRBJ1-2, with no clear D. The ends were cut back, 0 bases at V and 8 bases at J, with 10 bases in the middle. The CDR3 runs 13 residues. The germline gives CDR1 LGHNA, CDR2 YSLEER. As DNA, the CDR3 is TGCGCCAGCAGCCAAGATACTCACCGGGGCTACACCTTC. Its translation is CASSQDTHRGYTF.

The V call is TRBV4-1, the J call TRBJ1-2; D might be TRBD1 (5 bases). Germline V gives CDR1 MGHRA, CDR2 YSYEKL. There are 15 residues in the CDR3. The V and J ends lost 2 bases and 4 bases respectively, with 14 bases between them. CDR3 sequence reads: CASSQLSRGGYGYTF. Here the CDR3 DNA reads TGCGCCAGCAGCCAACTCAGTAGGGGAGGCTATGGCTACACCTTC.

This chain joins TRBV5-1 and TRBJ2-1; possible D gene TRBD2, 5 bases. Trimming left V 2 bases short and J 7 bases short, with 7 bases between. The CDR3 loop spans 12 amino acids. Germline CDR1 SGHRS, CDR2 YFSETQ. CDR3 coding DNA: TGCGCCAGCAGCTTTACTAGTAATGAGCAGTTCTTC. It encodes CASSFTSNEQFF.

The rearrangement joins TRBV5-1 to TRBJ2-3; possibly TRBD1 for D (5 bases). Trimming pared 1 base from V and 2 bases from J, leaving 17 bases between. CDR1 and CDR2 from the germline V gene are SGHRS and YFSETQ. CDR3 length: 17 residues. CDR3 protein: CASSLRGQQRPTDTQYF. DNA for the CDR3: TGCGCCAGCAGCTTGCGTGGACAACAGCGCCCCACAGATACGCAGTATTTT.

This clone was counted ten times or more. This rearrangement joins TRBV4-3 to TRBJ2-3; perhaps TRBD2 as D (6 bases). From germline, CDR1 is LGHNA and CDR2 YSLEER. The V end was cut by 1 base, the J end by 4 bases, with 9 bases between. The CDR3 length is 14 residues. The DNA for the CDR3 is TGCGCCAGCAGCCAAGCGGGAGTGGCAGATACGCAGTATTTT. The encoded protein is CASSQAGVADTQYF.

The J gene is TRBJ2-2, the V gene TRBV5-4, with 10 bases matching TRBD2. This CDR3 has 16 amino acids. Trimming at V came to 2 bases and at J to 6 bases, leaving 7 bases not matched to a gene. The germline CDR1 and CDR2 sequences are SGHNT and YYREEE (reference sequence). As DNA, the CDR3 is TGTGCCAGCAGCTTCGGAGCGGGAGGGGATGCCGGGGAGCTGTTTTTT. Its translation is CASSFGAGGDAGELFF.

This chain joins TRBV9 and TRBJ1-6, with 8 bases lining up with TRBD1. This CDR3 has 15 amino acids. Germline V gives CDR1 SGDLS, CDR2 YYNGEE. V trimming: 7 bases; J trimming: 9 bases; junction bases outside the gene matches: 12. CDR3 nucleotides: TGTGCCAGCTCAAAGACAGGGGCGTATTCTTCACCCCTCCACTTT. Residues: CASSKTGAYSSPLHF.

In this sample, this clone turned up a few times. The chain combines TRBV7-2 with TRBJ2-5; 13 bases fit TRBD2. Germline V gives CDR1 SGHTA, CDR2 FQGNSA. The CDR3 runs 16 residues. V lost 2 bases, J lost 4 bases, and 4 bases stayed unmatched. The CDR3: CASSLTRTSGGETQYF. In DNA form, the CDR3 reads TGTGCCAGCAGCTTAACCCGGACTAGCGGGGGAGAGACCCAGTACTTC.